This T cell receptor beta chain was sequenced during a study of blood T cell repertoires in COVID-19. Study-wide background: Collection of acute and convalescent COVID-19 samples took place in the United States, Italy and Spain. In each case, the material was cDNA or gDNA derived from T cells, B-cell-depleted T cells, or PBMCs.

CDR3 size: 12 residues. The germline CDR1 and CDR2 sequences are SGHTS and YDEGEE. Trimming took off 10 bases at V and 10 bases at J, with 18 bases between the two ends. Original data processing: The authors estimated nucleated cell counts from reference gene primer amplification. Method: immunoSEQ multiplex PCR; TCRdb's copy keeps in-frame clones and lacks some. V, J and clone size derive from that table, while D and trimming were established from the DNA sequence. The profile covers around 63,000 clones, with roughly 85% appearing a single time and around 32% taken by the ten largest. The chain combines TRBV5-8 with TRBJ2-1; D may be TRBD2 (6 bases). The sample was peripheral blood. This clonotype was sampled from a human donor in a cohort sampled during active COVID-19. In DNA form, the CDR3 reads TGTGCCTTGGCACTAGGGGAGGACGAGCAGTTCTTC. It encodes CALALGEDEQFF.